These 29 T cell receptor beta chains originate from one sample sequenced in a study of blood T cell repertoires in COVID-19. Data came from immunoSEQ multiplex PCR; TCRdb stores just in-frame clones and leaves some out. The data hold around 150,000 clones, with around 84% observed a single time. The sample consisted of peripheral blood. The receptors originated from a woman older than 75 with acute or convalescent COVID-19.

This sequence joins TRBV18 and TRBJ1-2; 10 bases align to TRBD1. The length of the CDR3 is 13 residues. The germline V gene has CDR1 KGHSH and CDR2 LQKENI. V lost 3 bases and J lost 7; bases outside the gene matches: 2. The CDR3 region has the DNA TGTGCCAGCTCACCCGGACAGGGGGGTGGCTACACCTTC. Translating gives CASSPGQGGGYTF.

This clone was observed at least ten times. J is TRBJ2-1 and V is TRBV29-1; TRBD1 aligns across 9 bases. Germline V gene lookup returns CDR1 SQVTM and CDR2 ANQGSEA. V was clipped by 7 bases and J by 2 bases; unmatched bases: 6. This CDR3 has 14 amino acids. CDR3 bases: TGCAGCGCCACGGGACAGGGAACCTACAATGAGCAGTTCTTC. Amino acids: CSATGQGTYNEQFF.

CDR3 sequence reads: CASSLGTGVYQETQYF. DNA for the CDR3: TGTGCCAGCAGTTTAGGGACAGGAGTATACCAAGAGACCCAGTACTTC. The chain combines TRBV6-5 with TRBJ2-5; TRBD1 aligns across 8 bases. With V trimmed by 4 bases and J by 0 bases, 7 bases remained unmatched. The CDR3 has 16 residues. Per germline, CDR1 MNHEY and CDR2 SVGAGI.

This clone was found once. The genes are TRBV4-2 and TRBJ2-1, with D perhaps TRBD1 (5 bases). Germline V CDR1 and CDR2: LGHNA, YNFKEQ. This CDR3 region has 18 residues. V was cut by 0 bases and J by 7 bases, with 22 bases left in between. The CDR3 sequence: CASSQDPSQGQGTNEQFF. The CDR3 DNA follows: TGTGCCAGCAGCCAAGATCCGAGTCAAGGGCAGGGAACGAATGAGCAGTTCTTC.

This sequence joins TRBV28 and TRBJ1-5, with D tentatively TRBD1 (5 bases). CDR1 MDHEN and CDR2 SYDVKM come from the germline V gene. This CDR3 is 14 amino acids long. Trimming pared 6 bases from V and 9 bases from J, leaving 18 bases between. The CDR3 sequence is CASSPLRGVPPQHF. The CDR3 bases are TGTGCCAGCAGCCCCCTAAGGGGTGTGCCGCCCCAGCATTTT.

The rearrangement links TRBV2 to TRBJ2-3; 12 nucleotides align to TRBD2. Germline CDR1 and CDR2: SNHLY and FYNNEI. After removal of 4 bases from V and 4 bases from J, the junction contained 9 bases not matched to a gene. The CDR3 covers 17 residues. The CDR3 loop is CASSGPLLAGGADTQYF. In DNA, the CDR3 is TGTGCCAGCAGTGGGCCGTTACTAGCGGGAGGTGCAGATACGCAGTATTTT.

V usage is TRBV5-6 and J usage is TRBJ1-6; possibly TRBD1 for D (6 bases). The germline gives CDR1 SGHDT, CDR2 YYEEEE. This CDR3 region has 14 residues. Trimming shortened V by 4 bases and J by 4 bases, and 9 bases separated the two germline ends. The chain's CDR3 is CASSRDKYNSPLHF. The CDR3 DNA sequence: TGTGCCAGCAGCCGGGACAAGTATAATTCACCCCTCCACTTT. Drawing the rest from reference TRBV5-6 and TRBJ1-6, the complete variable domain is DAGVTQSPTHLIKTRGQQVTLRCSPKSGHDTVSWYQQALGQGPQFIFQYYEEEERQRGNFPDRFSGHQFPNYSSELNVNALLLGDSALYLCASSRDKYNSPLHFGNGTRLTVT.

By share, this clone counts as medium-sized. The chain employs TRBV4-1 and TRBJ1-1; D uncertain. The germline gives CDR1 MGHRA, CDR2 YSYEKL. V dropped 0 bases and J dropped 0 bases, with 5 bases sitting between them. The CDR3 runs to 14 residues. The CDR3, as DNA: TGCGCCAGCAGCCAAGAAGTAGTGAACACTGAAGCTTTCTTT. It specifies CASSQEVVNTEAFF.

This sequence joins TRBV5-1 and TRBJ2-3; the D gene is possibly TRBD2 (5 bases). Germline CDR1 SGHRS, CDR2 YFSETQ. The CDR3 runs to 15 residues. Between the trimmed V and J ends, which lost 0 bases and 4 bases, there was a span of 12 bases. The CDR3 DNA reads TGCGCCAGCAGCTTGGAGGCGGGTAGGGCAGATACGCAGTATTTT. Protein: CASSLEAGRADTQYF. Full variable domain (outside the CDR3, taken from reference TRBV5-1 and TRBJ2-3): KAGVTQTPRYLIKTRGQQVTLSCSPISGHRSVSWYQQTPGQGLQFLFEYFSETQRNKGNFPGRFSGRQFSNSRSEMNVSTLELGDSALYLCASSLEAGRADTQYFGPGTRLTVL.

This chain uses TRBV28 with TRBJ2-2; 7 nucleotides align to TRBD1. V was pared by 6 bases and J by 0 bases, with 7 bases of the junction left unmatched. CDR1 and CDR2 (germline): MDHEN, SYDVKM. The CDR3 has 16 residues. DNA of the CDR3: TGTGCCAGCAGGCCAGGGGGTCCCGCGAACACCGGGGAGCTGTTTTTT. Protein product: CASRPGGPANTGELFF.

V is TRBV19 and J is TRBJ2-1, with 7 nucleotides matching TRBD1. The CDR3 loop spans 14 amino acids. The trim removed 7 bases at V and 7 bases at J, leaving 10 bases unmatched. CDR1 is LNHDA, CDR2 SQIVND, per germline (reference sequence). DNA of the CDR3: TGTGCCAGTACTCGACAGGGTGGGGCAAATGAGCAGTTCTTC. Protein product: CASTRQGGANEQFF.

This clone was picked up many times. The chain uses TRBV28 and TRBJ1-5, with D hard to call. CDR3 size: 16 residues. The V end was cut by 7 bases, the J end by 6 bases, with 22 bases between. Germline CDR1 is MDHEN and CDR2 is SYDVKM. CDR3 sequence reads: CASTTGATRNRQPQHF. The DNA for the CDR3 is TGTGCCAGCACCACGGGAGCAACACGCAATCGTCAGCCCCAGCATTTT.

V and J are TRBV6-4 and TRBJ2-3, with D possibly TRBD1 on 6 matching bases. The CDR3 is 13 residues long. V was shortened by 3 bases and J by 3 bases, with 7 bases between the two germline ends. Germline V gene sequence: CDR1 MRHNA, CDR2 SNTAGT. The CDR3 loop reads CASSEQGTDTQYF. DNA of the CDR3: TGTGCCAGCAGTGAGCAGGGGACAGATACGCAGTATTTT.

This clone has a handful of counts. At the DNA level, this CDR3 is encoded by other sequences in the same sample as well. CDR3 nucleotides: TGTGCCAGCAGCTTATCGGACATCAGCTATGGCTACACCTTC. It yields the protein CASSLSDISYGYTF. The rearrangement links TRBV7-9 to TRBJ1-2; weak D call: TRBD1 (5 bases). CDR1 SEHNR and CDR2 FQNEAQ come from the germline V gene (reference sequence). V was cut by 2 bases and J by 4 bases, with 11 bases left in between. The CDR3 extends over 14 amino acids.

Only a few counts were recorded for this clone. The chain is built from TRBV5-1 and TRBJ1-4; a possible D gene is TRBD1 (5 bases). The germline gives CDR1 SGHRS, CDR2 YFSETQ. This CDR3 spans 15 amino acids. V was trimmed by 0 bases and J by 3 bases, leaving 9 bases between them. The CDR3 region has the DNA TGCGCCAGCAGCTTGGAGGGGTTCCCTAATGAAAAACTGTTTTTT. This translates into CASSLEGFPNEKLFF.

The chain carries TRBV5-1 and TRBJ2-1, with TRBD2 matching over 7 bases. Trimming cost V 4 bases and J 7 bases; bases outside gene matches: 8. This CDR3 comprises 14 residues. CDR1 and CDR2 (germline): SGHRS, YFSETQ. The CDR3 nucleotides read TGCGCCAGCAGCACCGGGACTACGCTGAATGAGCAGTTCTTC. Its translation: CASSTGTTLNEQFF.

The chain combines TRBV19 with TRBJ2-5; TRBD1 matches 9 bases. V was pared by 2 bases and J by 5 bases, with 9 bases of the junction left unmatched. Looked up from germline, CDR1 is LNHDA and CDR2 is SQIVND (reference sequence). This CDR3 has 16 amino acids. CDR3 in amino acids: CASSIKGTGRWETQYF. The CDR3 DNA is TGTGCCAGTAGTATAAAGGGGACAGGGCGGTGGGAGACCCAGTACTTC.

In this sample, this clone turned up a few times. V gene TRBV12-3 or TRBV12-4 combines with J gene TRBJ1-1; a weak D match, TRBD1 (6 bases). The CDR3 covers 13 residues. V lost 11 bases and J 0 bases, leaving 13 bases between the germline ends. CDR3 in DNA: TGTGCCGGAGGGGGGGCCATGAACACTGAAGCTTTCTTT. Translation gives CAGGGAMNTEAFF.

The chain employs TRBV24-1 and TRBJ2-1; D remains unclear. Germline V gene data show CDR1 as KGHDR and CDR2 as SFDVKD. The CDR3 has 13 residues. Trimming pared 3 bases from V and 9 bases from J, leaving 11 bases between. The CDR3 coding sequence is TGTGCCACCAGTGATGCCGCCCTGAGTGAGCAGTTCTTC. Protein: CATSDAALSEQFF.

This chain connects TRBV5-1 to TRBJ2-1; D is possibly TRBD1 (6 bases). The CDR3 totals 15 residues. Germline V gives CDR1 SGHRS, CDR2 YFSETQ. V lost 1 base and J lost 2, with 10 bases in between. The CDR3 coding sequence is TGCGCCAGCAGCTTGCCCAGGGGTGCCTACAATGAGCAGTTCTTC. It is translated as CASSLPRGAYNEQFF.

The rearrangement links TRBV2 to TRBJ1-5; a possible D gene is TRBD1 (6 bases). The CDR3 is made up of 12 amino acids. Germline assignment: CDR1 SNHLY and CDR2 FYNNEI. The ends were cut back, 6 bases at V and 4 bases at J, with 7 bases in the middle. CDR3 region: CASRDRNQPQHF. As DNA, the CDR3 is TGTGCCAGCAGGGACAGAAATCAGCCCCAGCATTTT.

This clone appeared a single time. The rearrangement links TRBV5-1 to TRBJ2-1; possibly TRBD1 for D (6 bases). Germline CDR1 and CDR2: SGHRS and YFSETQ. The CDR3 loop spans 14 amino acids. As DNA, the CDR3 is TGCGCTTCCCAGGGACAAGCCTCCTACAATGAGCAGTTCTTC. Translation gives CASQGQASYNEQFF. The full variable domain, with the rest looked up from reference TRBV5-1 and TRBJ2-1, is KAGVTQTPRYLIKTRGQQVTLSCSPISGHRSVSWYQQTPGQGLQFLFEYFSETQRNKGNFPGRFSGRQFSNSRSEMNVSTLELGDSALYLCASQGQASYNEQFFGPGTRLTVL.

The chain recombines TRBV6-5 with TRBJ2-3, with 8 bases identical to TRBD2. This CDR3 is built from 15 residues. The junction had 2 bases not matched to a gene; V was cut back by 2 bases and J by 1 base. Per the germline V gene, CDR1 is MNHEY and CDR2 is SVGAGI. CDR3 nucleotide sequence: TGTGCCAGCAGTTACGGAGCGGGGGGCACAGATACGCAGTATTTT. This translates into CASSYGAGGTDTQYF.

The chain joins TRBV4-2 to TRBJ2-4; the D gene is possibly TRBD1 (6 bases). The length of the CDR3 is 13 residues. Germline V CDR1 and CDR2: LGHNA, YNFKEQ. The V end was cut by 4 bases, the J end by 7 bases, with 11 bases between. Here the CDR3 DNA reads TGTGCCAGCAGCCCCCTAGGACAGAACATTCAGTACTTC. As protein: CASSPLGQNIQYF.

The CDR3 DNA is TGTGCCAGCAGTTTACGAGGAGGGGCGCGGGGCTACACCTTC. Its translation: CASSLRGGARGYTF. V is TRBV28 and J is TRBJ1-2; D possibly corresponds to TRBD1 (5 bases). The CDR3 totals 14 residues. V was trimmed by 2 bases and J by 8 bases, leaving 15 bases between them. In germline, CDR1 is MDHEN, CDR2 SYDVKM.

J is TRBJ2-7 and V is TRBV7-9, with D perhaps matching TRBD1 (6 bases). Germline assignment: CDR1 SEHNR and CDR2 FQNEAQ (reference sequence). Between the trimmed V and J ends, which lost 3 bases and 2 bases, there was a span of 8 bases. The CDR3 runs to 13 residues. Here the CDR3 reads CASSFSGAYEQYF. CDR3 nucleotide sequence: TGTGCCAGCAGCTTTTCAGGGGCCTACGAGCAGTACTTC.

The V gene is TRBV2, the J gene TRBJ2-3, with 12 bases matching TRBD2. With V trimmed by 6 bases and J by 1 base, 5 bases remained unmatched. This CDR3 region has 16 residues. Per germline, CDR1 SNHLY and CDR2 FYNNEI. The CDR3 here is CASRLGLAGGTDTQYF. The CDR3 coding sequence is TGTGCCAGCAGATTGGGACTAGCGGGCGGCACAGATACGCAGTATTTT.

The CDR3 DNA follows: TGTGCCACCAGCCCGGGGGGCGGAAGAAACTATGGCTACACCTTC. Translated: CATSPGGGRNYGYTF. The gene calls are TRBV15 and TRBJ1-2; maybe TRBD1 (6 bases). Germline V gene sequence: CDR1 LNHNV, CDR2 YYDKDF (reference sequence). Trimming took off 5 bases at V and 2 bases at J, with 15 bases between the two ends. This CDR3 spans 15 amino acids.

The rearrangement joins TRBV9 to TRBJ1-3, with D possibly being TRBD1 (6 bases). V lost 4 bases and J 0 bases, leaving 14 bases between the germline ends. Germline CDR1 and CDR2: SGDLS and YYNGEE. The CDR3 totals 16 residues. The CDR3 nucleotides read TGTGCCAGCAGCATTTCCGGACAGATCTCTGGAAACACCATATATTTT. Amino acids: CASSISGQISGNTIYF.